The 21 T cell receptor beta chains below all came from one sample that was sequenced in a study of shared clonotypes between healthy human individuals. Sequenced by immunoSEQ multiplex PCR; TCRdb stores in-frame clones only, minus some. The data hold roughly 2,300,000 clones, with approximately 90% observed a single time. Material for sequencing was naive CD4+ T cells from PBMCs. Noted subset: CD45RA+ positively selected. The source of these receptors is a man aged 18 to 35 in good health. Some clones in this sample may be carry-over from other donors' samples.

J is TRBJ2-7 and V is TRBV15, with TRBD1 identical over 8 bases. The CDR3 is 14 residues long. With 3 bases clipped from V and 5 bases from J, the junction kept 6 bases outside the gene matches. Germline CDR1 LNHNV, CDR2 YYDKDF (reference sequence). Here the CDR3 reads CATSRPGTGDEQYF. CDR3 DNA: TGTGCCACCAGCAGGCCCGGGACAGGAGACGAGCAGTACTTC.

Turning to this clone: The sample has other DNA sequences that encode this CDR3 too. The chain combines TRBV2 with TRBJ2-3; TRBD1 agrees at 10 bases. Germline V gives CDR1 SNHLY, CDR2 FYNNEI. The CDR3 consists of 14 residues. V lost 6 bases, J lost 3 bases, and 3 bases stayed unmatched. The CDR3, as DNA: TGTGCCAGCAGCAGGGACAGGGGAACAGATACGCAGTATTTT. Protein: CASSRDRGTDTQYF.

The rearrangement uses TRBV6-6 and TRBJ2-7, with D perhaps matching TRBD1 (6 bases). Germline CDR1 is MNHNY and CDR2 is SVGAGI (reference sequence). There are 14 residues in the CDR3. V was shortened by 5 bases and J by 5 bases, with 16 bases between the two germline ends. The CDR3 coding sequence is TGTGCCAGCAGTCCCAGGGGCGCCCCCCACGAGCAGTACTTC. It codes for CASSPRGAPHEQYF.

This clone occurred a few times. The sample contains more than one DNA sequence encoding this CDR3. This rearrangement joins TRBV18 to TRBJ2-3; either TRBD1 or TRBD2 may supply D (5 bases each). Per germline, CDR1 KGHSH and CDR2 LQKENI. The V gene lost 3 bases and the J gene lost 2 bases, with 6 bases spanning the gap. The CDR3 has 13 amino acids. The CDR3 protein is CASSPGTTDTQYF. CDR3 DNA sequence: TGTGCCAGCTCACCCGGGACCACAGATACGCAGTATTTT.

This clone was found once. The chain couples TRBV28 to TRBJ2-4, with a weak D call TRBD1 (6 bases). V shed 6 bases and J shed 0 bases, with 15 bases lying between them. The CDR3 runs to 16 residues. Germline V lookup: CDR1 MDHEN, CDR2 SYDVKM. The CDR3: CASRVDSALAKNIQYF. CDR3 coding DNA: TGTGCCAGCAGGGTGGACAGCGCACTAGCCAAAAACATTCAGTACTTC.

The chain couples TRBV9 to TRBJ2-3; D may correspond to TRBD1 or TRBD2 (5 bases each). V was clipped by 4 bases and J by 8 bases, with 17 bases between them. Germline V gene data show CDR1 as SGDLS and CDR2 as YYNGEE. The CDR3 runs 14 residues. CDR3 region: CASSPSGIRATQYF. DNA of the CDR3: TGTGCCAGCAGCCCTTCGGGGATCAGGGCTACGCAGTATTTT.

This chain links TRBV6-1 with TRBJ2-3; no definite D call. Trimming left V 1 base short and J 4 bases short, with 3 bases between. Germline CDR1 reads MNHNS; CDR2 reads SASEGT. This CDR3 is built from 12 residues. The CDR3 loop reads CASSEDADTQYF. As DNA, the CDR3 is TGTGCCAGCAGTGAAGATGCAGATACGCAGTATTTT.

J is TRBJ2-7 and V is TRBV19; perhaps TRBD2 as D (6 bases). The CDR3 runs 14 residues. V was cut by 6 bases and J by 7 bases, with 19 bases left in between. The germline CDR1 and CDR2 sequences are LNHDA and SQIVND (reference sequence). The CDR3 region is CASSPPGLPREQYF. CDR3 coding DNA: TGTGCCAGTAGCCCCCCGGGACTTCCTCGTGAGCAGTACTTC.

The genes are TRBV5-6 and TRBJ2-7, with 7 nucleotides matching TRBD2. The CDR3 spans 15 residues. Per the germline V gene, CDR1 is SGHDT and CDR2 is YYEEEE. The ends lost 2 bases at V and 2 bases at J; junction bases unmatched: 7. CDR3 nucleotide sequence: TGTGCCAGCAGCTTTAGGCTAGCGGAGACCTACGAGCAGTACTTC. Its protein is CASSFRLAETYEQYF.

This rearrangement joins TRBV5-4 to TRBJ2-1; 8 bases agree with TRBD2. Germline-derived CDR1 and CDR2 are SGHNT and YYREEE (reference sequence). This CDR3 region has 15 residues. V gave up 4 bases and J gave up 6 bases; unmatched junction bases: 9. The CDR3 bases are TGTGCCAGCAGCCGAGCGGGAGAGGGCCCCAATGAGCAGTTCTTC. The encoded protein is CASSRAGEGPNEQFF. Based on the CDR3 plus reference TRBV5-4 and TRBJ2-1, the full variable domain is ETGVTQSPTHLIKTRGQQVTLRCSSQSGHNTVSWYQQALGQGPQFIFQYYREEENGRGNFPPRFSGLQFPNYSSELNVNALELDDSALYLCASSRAGEGPNEQFFGPGTRLTVL.

V usage is TRBV7-9 and J usage is TRBJ1-3; D ambiguous. Germline-derived CDR1 and CDR2 are SEHNR and FQNEAQ (reference sequence). The germline V and J ends were trimmed by 1 base and 0 bases, with 7 bases remaining between them. This CDR3 comprises 15 residues. The CDR3 bases are TGTGCCAGCAGCTTAGTAGTCCGCTCTGGAAACACCATATATTTT. Translating gives CASSLVVRSGNTIYF.

V gene TRBV5-1 combines with J gene TRBJ2-1, with TRBD1 matching over 8 bases. The CDR3 is 14 amino acids. Germline V gene lookup returns CDR1 SGHRS and CDR2 YFSETQ. V gave up 6 bases and J gave up 1 base; unmatched junction bases: 3. The CDR3 DNA reads TGCGCCAGCAATGGACAGGGTTCCTACAATGAGCAGTTCTTC. It translates to CASNGQGSYNEQFF.

In nucleotides, the CDR3 is TGTGCCAGCAGCTGGACAGGTAGTAACACAGATACGCAGTATTTT. Encoded protein: CASSWTGSNTDTQYF. V is TRBV5-5 and J is TRBJ2-3; 7 bases agree with TRBD1. The CDR3 has 15 amino acids. Trimming at V came to 3 bases and at J to 2 bases, leaving 6 bases not matched to a gene. Per germline, CDR1 SGHKS and CDR2 YYEKEE (reference sequence).

The chain employs TRBV7-3 and TRBJ2-3; 9 bases are shared with TRBD2. Germline V gene data show CDR1 as SGHTA and CDR2 as FQGTGA. CDR3 size: 16 residues. V lost 4 bases, J lost 0 bases, and 5 bases stayed unmatched. The DNA of the CDR3 is TGTGCCAGCAGCTCAGGACTAGCGCAAAGCACAGATACGCAGTATTTT. This gives the protein CASSSGLAQSTDTQYF.

This rearrangement joins TRBV5-8 to TRBJ1-5; 10 nucleotides line up with TRBD1. The CDR3 totals 15 residues. The V and J ends lost 4 bases and 0 bases, in that order; junction bases with no gene match: 1. Germline V lookup: CDR1 SGHTS, CDR2 YDEGEE. The CDR3, as DNA: TGTGCCAGCAGCCGGGACAGGGGTAGCAATCAGCCCCAGCATTTT. It encodes CASSRDRGSNQPQHF.

The chain employs TRBV5-4 and TRBJ2-3; 10 bases fit TRBD2. Germline-derived CDR1 and CDR2 are SGHNT and YYREEE (reference sequence). The CDR3 contains 20 residues. The junction had 21 bases not matched to a gene; V was cut back by 4 bases and J by 4 bases. CDR3 in DNA: TGTGCCAGCAGCGTCGGCCCATGGACTAGCGGACCACAGCCCCCAGATACGCAGTATTTT. It encodes CASSVGPWTSGPQPPDTQYF.

V usage is TRBV9 and J usage is TRBJ1-4; possibly TRBD1 for D (5 bases). Germline assignment: CDR1 SGDLS and CDR2 YYNGEE. CDR3 length equals 14 residues. The germline V and J ends were trimmed by 0 bases and 6 bases, with 9 bases remaining between them. DNA for the CDR3: TGTGCCAGCAGCGTAGGAGGGGTAGATGAAAAACTGTTTTTT. Protein: CASSVGGVDEKLFF. Variable domain in full (rest from reference TRBV9 and TRBJ1-4): DSGVTQTPKHLITATGQRVTLRCSPRSGDLSVYWYQQSLDQGLQFLIQYYNGEERAKGNILERFSAQQFPDLHSELNLSSLELGDSALYFCASSVGGVDEKLFFGSGTQLSVL.

CDR3 protein: CASSLRRTQHEQFF. For the CDR3, the DNA is TGTGCCAGCAGCTTGAGGCGGACACAACATGAGCAGTTCTTC. The chain combines TRBV7-2 with TRBJ2-1, with D perhaps TRBD1 (5 bases). CDR1 is SGHTA, CDR2 FQGNSA, per germline. V was cut by 3 bases and J by 8 bases, with 14 bases left in between. The CDR3 covers 14 residues.

A note on this clone: Other DNA sequences in this specimen translate into the identical CDR3. This chain connects TRBV5-1 to TRBJ2-2; TRBD2 agrees at 9 bases. Germline lookup yields CDR1 SGHRS and CDR2 YFSETQ. Unmatched junction bases numbered 2, after V lost 2 bases and J lost 0 bases. The CDR3 covers 16 residues. CDR3 DNA: TGCGCCAGCAGCTTAGCTAGCGGGACGAACACCGGGGAGCTGTTTTTT. Protein sequence: CASSLASGTNTGELFF.

Turning to this clone: Other nucleotide sequences from this sample produce the same CDR3. The V call is TRBV5-4, the J call TRBJ2-5, with D possibly called TRBD1 or TRBD2 (5 bases each). Germline loops: CDR1 SGHNT, CDR2 YYREEE (reference sequence). This CDR3 has 14 residues. V was trimmed by 2 bases and J by 5 bases, leaving 13 bases between them. The CDR3 DNA sequence: TGTGCCAGCAGCTTACAAAGGGGCGGGGAGACCCAGTACTTC. This translates into CASSLQRGGETQYF.

This sequence joins TRBV7-8 and TRBJ2-7; D might be TRBD2 (6 bases). Germline-derived CDR1 and CDR2 are SGHVS and FQNEAQ. The V end lost 1 base, the J end lost 2 bases, and 18 bases lay between the germline ends. This CDR3 spans 17 amino acids. CDR3 DNA sequence: TGTGCCAGCAGCTTAGTATCCCCCCCCGGGAGTACCTACGAGCAGTACTTC. It codes for CASSLVSPPGSTYEQYF.